A selection of T cell receptor beta chains follows, all from one sample in a study of blood T cells in healthy people across ages. TCRdb re-called the 5' RACE reads through MiXCR, storing one row per CDR3 protein. The sample has 1.5 million to 2 million distinct CDR3 sequences, more than 35% seen once. Sequenced sample: blood. These receptors originate from a human donor in good health. Both conserved end residues are part of each CDR3. D genes are given only for firm matches. Some rows have no size entry. The others give once, few or many, or a class for an expanded clone.

clone size: .
CDR3 length: 15
D gene: .
J gene: TRBJ2-5
V gene: TRBV12-3/TRBV12-4
CDR3 DNA: TGTGCCAGCAGTCCGATTACAGGGAATACCGGGACCCAGTACTTC
CDR3 protein: CASSPITGNTGTQYF

clone size: .
CDR3 length: 17
D gene: TRBD2
J gene: TRBJ2-1
V gene: TRBV2
CDR3 DNA: TGTGCCAGCAAGGCTAGCGGGGGTAGGGTTTTTGGGAATGAGCAGTTCTTC
CDR3 protein: CASKASGGRVFGNEQFF

clone size: .
CDR3 length: 14
D gene: .
J gene: TRBJ1-2
V gene: TRBV7-9
CDR3 DNA: TGCGCCAGCAGCTCGGGGCGGGGTCTTCATGGCTACACCTTC
CDR3 protein: CASSSGRGLHGYTF

clone size: many
CDR3 length: 12
D gene: .
J gene: TRBJ2-1
V gene: TRBV5-1
CDR3 DNA: TGTGCCAGCAGTTCCCCGTACAATGAGCAGTTCTTC
CDR3 protein: CASSSPYNEQFF

clone size: .
CDR3 length: 14
D gene: TRBD2
J gene: TRBJ2-1
V gene: TRBV7-8
CDR3 DNA: TGTGCCACCCTAGCGGGGGCCTATGGCAAGGAGCAGTTCTTC
CDR3 protein: CATLAGAYGKEQFF

clone size: .
CDR3 length: 18
D gene: TRBD2
J gene: TRBJ2-3
V gene: TRBV2
CDR3 DNA: TGTGCCAGCAGTGTCTCGAGCGGGGGCCCCTCTAGCACAGATACGCAGTATTTT
CDR3 protein: CASSVSSGGPSSTDTQYF

clone size: .
CDR3 length: 15
D gene: .
J gene: TRBJ2-2
V gene: TRBV3-1
CDR3 DNA: TGTGCCAGCAGCCAAGATGCGGGGGCGAACGGGGAGCTGTTTTTT
CDR3 protein: CASSQDAGANGELFF

clone size: .
CDR3 length: 15
D gene: .
J gene: TRBJ1-1
V gene: TRBV10-3
CDR3 DNA: TGTGCCATCAGTGAACCGAATACAGGCAACACTGAAGCTTTCTTT
CDR3 protein: CAISEPNTGNTEAFF

clone size: .
CDR3 length: 16
D gene: TRBD2
J gene: TRBJ2-1
V gene: TRBV4-1
CDR3 DNA: TGCGCCAGCAGCCAAGGCGGGAGTACCCTCTACAATGAGCAGTTCTTC
CDR3 protein: CASSQGGSTLYNEQFF

clone size: few
CDR3 length: 15
D gene: TRBD2
J gene: TRBJ2-5
V gene: TRBV5-1
CDR3 DNA: TGCGCCAGCAGCAGAGGGACTAGCGTAAGGGAGACCCAGTACTTC
CDR3 protein: CASSRGTSVRETQYF

clone size: .
CDR3 length: 12
D gene: .
J gene: TRBJ2-7
V gene: TRBV7-9
CDR3 DNA: TGTGCCAGCAGCTTAGCGTCGCAGGAGCAGTACTTC
CDR3 protein: CASSLASQEQYF

clone size: .
CDR3 length: 12
D gene: .
J gene: TRBJ1-5
V gene: TRBV7-2
CDR3 DNA: TGTGTCAGCAGCTTGGGGAATCAGCCCCAGCATTTT
CDR3 protein: CVSSLGNQPQHF

clone size: few
CDR3 length: 15
D gene: .
J gene: TRBJ1-5
V gene: TRBV28
CDR3 DNA: TGTGCCAGCAGGCTTCTTACAGGGACGACTCAGCCCCAGCATTTT
CDR3 protein: CASRLLTGTTQPQHF

clone size: few
CDR3 length: 14
D gene: .
J gene: TRBJ1-2
V gene: TRBV18
CDR3 DNA: TGTGCCAGCTCAGGCTGGACGGCTAACTATGGCTACACCTTC
CDR3 protein: CASSGWTANYGYTF

clone size: medium-sized
CDR3 length: 12
D gene: .
J gene: TRBJ2-3
V gene: TRBV9
CDR3 DNA: TGTGCCAGCAGTGTTGCAACAGATACGCAGTATTTT
CDR3 protein: CASSVATDTQYF

clone size: .
CDR3 length: 14
D gene: .
J gene: TRBJ2-6
V gene: TRBV5-1
CDR3 DNA: TGCGCCAGCAGCTTGGCTGAGGCGGCCAACGTCCTGACTTTC
CDR3 protein: CASSLAEAANVLTF

clone size: few
CDR3 length: 14
D gene: .
J gene: TRBJ1-4
V gene: TRBV29-1
CDR3 DNA: TGCAGCGTTCCGAGTGGAGCCACTAATGAAAAACTGTTTTTT
CDR3 protein: CSVPSGATNEKLFF

clone size: .
CDR3 length: 15
D gene: TRBD2
J gene: TRBJ2-7
V gene: TRBV20-1
CDR3 DNA: TGCAGTGCTTTAGTGGGGACTAGCGGTTTGTACGAGCAGTACTTC
CDR3 protein: CSALVGTSGLYEQYF

clone size: few
CDR3 length: 18
D gene: TRBD2
J gene: TRBJ2-1
V gene: TRBV27
CDR3 DNA: TGTGCCAGCAGACCGGGACTAGCGGGGGGCGGCTCCTACAATGAGCAGTTCTTC
CDR3 protein: CASRPGLAGGGSYNEQFF

clone size: .
CDR3 length: 15
D gene: TRBD2
J gene: TRBJ2-3
V gene: TRBV10-3
CDR3 DNA: TGTGCCAGCTTCGGGGGGGCCGGCAGGACAGATACGCAGTATTTT
CDR3 protein: CASFGGAGRTDTQYF

clone size: .
CDR3 length: 14
D gene: .
J gene: TRBJ2-5
V gene: TRBV9
CDR3 DNA: TGTGCCAGCAGCCCGTGGGGGGGGCGAGAGACCCAGTACTTC
CDR3 protein: CASSPWGGRETQYF

clone size: .
CDR3 length: 13
D gene: .
J gene: TRBJ2-7
V gene: TRBV7-9
CDR3 DNA: TGTGCCAGCACCCGCGTGAGGTCCTACGAGCAGTACTTC
CDR3 protein: CASTRVRSYEQYF

clone size: few
CDR3 length: 11
D gene: .
J gene: TRBJ1-1
V gene: TRBV6-5
CDR3 DNA: TGTGCCAGCAGTTTCGGTCTTGAAGCTTTCTTT
CDR3 protein: CASSFGLEAFF

clone size: .
CDR3 length: 13
D gene: .
J gene: TRBJ1-2
V gene: TRBV7-3
CDR3 DNA: TGTGCCAGCAGCCTACGACAAGGGGAAGGCTACACCTTC
CDR3 protein: CASSLRQGEGYTF

clone size: .
CDR3 length: 15
D gene: .
J gene: TRBJ1-1
V gene: TRBV20-1
CDR3 DNA: TGCAGTGCTAGAGATTCCGCCCAGTATGACACTGAAGCTTTCTTT
CDR3 protein: CSARDSAQYDTEAFF

clone size: few
CDR3 length: 14
D gene: .
J gene: TRBJ2-7
V gene: TRBV4-3
CDR3 DNA: TGCGCCAGCAGCCAAGCCTCGGCACCCTACGAGCAGTACTTC
CDR3 protein: CASSQASAPYEQYF

clone size: .
CDR3 length: 16
D gene: .
J gene: TRBJ2-7
V gene: TRBV2
CDR3 DNA: TGTGCCAGCAGTGAAGGTCGAGAGGGGTCCTCCTACGAGCAGTACTTC
CDR3 protein: CASSEGREGSSYEQYF

clone size: .
CDR3 length: 19
D gene: .
J gene: TRBJ2-3
V gene: TRBV11-2
CDR3 DNA: TGTGCCAGCAGCTTAAGGGGGGCCCCGGGCCAACGGATCTGGGATACGCAGTATTTT
CDR3 protein: CASSLRGAPGQRIWDTQYF

clone size: .
CDR3 length: 14
D gene: TRBD2
J gene: TRBJ2-7
V gene: TRBV2
CDR3 DNA: TGTGCCAGCAGACTTTTAGCGGGCGACGGGGAGCAGTACTTC
CDR3 protein: CASRLLAGDGEQYF

clone size: .
CDR3 length: 14
D gene: .
J gene: TRBJ1-2
V gene: TRBV2
CDR3 DNA: TGTGCCAGCAGTGAGGGTAGATTACGCTATGGCTACACCTTC
CDR3 protein: CASSEGRLRYGYTF

clone size: .
CDR3 length: 19
D gene: .
J gene: TRBJ1-1
V gene: TRBV3-1
CDR3 DNA: TGTGCCAGCAGCCAAATCGGTCGGAGGGTGGGACATATGAACACTGAAGCTTTCTTT
CDR3 protein: CASSQIGRRVGHMNTEAFF

clone size: once
CDR3 length: 15
D gene: TRBD1
J gene: TRBJ2-2
V gene: TRBV5-6
CDR3 DNA: TGTGCCAGCAGCTTGGTCGACAGGGGAATCGGGGAGCTGTTTTTT
CDR3 protein: CASSLVDRGIGELFF

clone size: .
CDR3 length: 14
D gene: .
J gene: TRBJ1-2
V gene: TRBV5-1
CDR3 DNA: TGCGCCAGCAGCTTGAGTCCAGCAGGCTATGGCTACACCTTC
CDR3 protein: CASSLSPAGYGYTF

clone size: few
CDR3 length: 16
D gene: TRBD1
J gene: TRBJ2-7
V gene: TRBV7-9
CDR3 DNA: TGTGCCAGCAGCCCTTCCCCGGGACAGGGGTCCTACGAGCAGTACTTC
CDR3 protein: CASSPSPGQGSYEQYF

clone size: .
CDR3 length: 14
D gene: TRBD2
J gene: TRBJ2-3
V gene: TRBV9
CDR3 DNA: TGTGCCAGCAGCGTAGAGACTAGCGGGGGTGCGCAGTATTTT
CDR3 protein: CASSVETSGGAQYF

clone size: .
CDR3 length: 14
D gene: .
J gene: TRBJ2-7
V gene: TRBV3-1
CDR3 DNA: TGTGCCAGCCAGGAAAATTTAGGACGGTACGAGCAGTACTTC
CDR3 protein: CASQENLGRYEQYF

clone size: few
CDR3 length: 15
D gene: TRBD2
J gene: TRBJ2-7
V gene: TRBV20-1
CDR3 DNA: TGCAGTGCTAGAGGGGCTAGCGGGGGGAGGTACGAGCAGTACTTC
CDR3 protein: CSARGASGGRYEQYF

clone size: few
CDR3 length: 14
D gene: TRBD1
J gene: TRBJ1-2
V gene: TRBV7-9
CDR3 DNA: TGTGCCAGCAGCTTAGTCCAGGGGGGCTATGGCTACACCTTC
CDR3 protein: CASSLVQGGYGYTF

clone size: many
CDR3 length: 14
D gene: TRBD1
J gene: TRBJ2-4
V gene: TRBV7-2
CDR3 DNA: TGTGCCAGCAGCACCCGACAGGGGGTTGGCATTCAGTACTTC
CDR3 protein: CASSTRQGVGIQYF

clone size: .
CDR3 length: 15
D gene: TRBD1
J gene: TRBJ1-1
V gene: TRBV7-9
CDR3 DNA: TGTGCCAGCAGCCCACGACAGGGGTTCTTCACTGAAGCTTTCTTT
CDR3 protein: CASSPRQGFFTEAFF

clone size: .
CDR3 length: 14
D gene: .
J gene: TRBJ2-3
V gene: TRBV7-2
CDR3 DNA: TGTGCCAGCAGCCCCTATGAGGGGAGGGATACGCAGTATTTT
CDR3 protein: CASSPYEGRDTQYF

clone size: once
CDR3 length: 16
D gene: TRBD1
J gene: TRBJ1-1
V gene: TRBV11-1
CDR3 DNA: TGTGCCAGCTGGCCCGGGACAGGGGGCTGGGTTACTGAAGCTTTCTTT
CDR3 protein: CASWPGTGGWVTEAFF

clone size: many
CDR3 length: 12
D gene: .
J gene: TRBJ2-7
V gene: TRBV29-1
CDR3 DNA: TGCAGCGTTGATTACGGGTCCTACGAGCAGTACTTC
CDR3 protein: CSVDYGSYEQYF

clone size: .
CDR3 length: 17
D gene: TRBD1
J gene: TRBJ2-3
V gene: TRBV11-3
CDR3 DNA: TGTGCCAGCAGCCCCCGGGACAGGGGGTCGGGCACAGATACGCAGTATTTT
CDR3 protein: CASSPRDRGSGTDTQYF